Listed below are T cell receptor beta chains from one sample, sequenced in a study of T-cell memory formation after mild COVID-19. MiXCR, run by TCRdb on the 5' RACE reads, gives a single entry per CDR3 protein. Of under 700,000 distinct CDR3 sequences in the sample, around 20% are singletons; the top ten hold around 12%. Sequenced input: PBMCs or a T cell subset sorted from them (not recorded which). Every receptor here comes from an adult woman who had mild COVID-19 (a few samples of this study predate the infection). Cell type and time point are not known. Both conserved end residues are part of each CDR3. The order of the fields is D gene, clone size, J gene, V gene, CDR3 DNA, CDR3 protein. D genes are given only for firm matches. The listing skips clone size in some rows; elsewhere it reads once, few, many or a size class.

>TRBD1|-|TRBJ2-2|TRBV30
TGTGCCTGGCTGTCCGGGACAGGGGGCTGGACCGGGGAGCTGTTTTTT
CAWLSGTGGWTGELFF
>-|-|TRBJ2-1|TRBV18
TGTGCCAGCTCAACCGAGGGAAATGAGCAGTTCTTC
CASSTEGNEQFF
>-|-|TRBJ1-5|TRBV9
TGTGCCAGCAGCGGGGGTGATCAGCCCCAGCATTTT
CASSGGDQPQHF
>-|few|TRBJ1-6|TRBV24-1
TGTGCCACCAGTGAATTTACATCGACTAGCTCCTATAATTCACCCCTCCACTTT
CATSEFTSTSSYNSPLHF
>-|few|TRBJ2-5|TRBV12-3/TRBV12-4
TGTGCCAGCAGCCCAGGGGCAGGGGGGGAGACCCAGTACTTC
CASSPGAGGETQYF
>-|-|TRBJ1-6|TRBV24-1
TGTGCCACCAGTGGTGAAAGAGAAGGAGGGGATTCACCCCTCCACTTT
CATSGEREGGDSPLHF
>-|few|TRBJ2-3|TRBV12-5
TGTGCTAGTGGTTTTGGTACAGGGTCGGCGGATACGCAGTATTTT
CASGFGTGSADTQYF
>TRBD2|few|TRBJ2-3|TRBV7-8
TGTGCCAGCAGCTTAGGCGGGGGGGCCGGAGATACGCAGTATTTT
CASSLGGGAGDTQYF
>TRBD2|few|TRBJ2-1|TRBV12-3/TRBV12-4
TGTGCCAGCAGCCCTGGGGGGACTAGCGGGAGAGGGTGGTTCTTC
CASSPGGTSGRGWFF
>-|few|TRBJ1-2|TRBV7-9
TGTGCCAGCAGCTTAGTATCAGGGGACGGTGGCTACACCTTC
CASSLVSGDGGYTF
>-|few|TRBJ2-1|TRBV2
TGTGCCAGCAGTGATAGCGTCTTTGCTGACAATGAGCAGTTCTTC
CASSDSVFADNEQFF
>TRBD2|few|TRBJ2-5|TRBV9
TGTGCCAGCACCACCGGGACTAAACAAGAGACCCAGTACTTC
CASTTGTKQETQYF
>-|-|TRBJ1-2|TRBV12-3/TRBV12-4
TGTGCCAGCAGTGCCGGGCCGGTACGATGGGGGCGCTTC
CASSAGPVRWGRF
>-|-|TRBJ2-3|TRBV7-7
TGTGCCAGCAGCTTCGTTCTCACAGATACGCAGTATTTT
CASSFVLTDTQYF
>TRBD1|few|TRBJ2-7|TRBV5-5
TGTGCCAGCAGCTTGCTGACAGGGTCTGGGAGTAGGATCCACGAGCAGTACTTC
CASSLLTGSGSRIHEQYF
>TRBD1|few|TRBJ2-7|TRBV6-1
TGTGCCAGCACCAGGGGGACAGGGCACTACGAGCAGTACTTC
CASTRGTGHYEQYF
>TRBD2|-|TRBJ2-3|TRBV20-1
TGCAGTGCAGATAGTCCGGGGGGTACTAGCGTACCGTACACAGATACGCAGTATTTT
CSADSPGGTSVPYTDTQYF
>-|-|TRBJ1-2|TRBV4-1
TGCGCCAGCAGCCAAGAGCAGGGTCCTTTCTATGGCTACACCTTC
CASSQEQGPFYGYTF
>-|-|TRBJ2-7|TRBV7-2
TGTGCCAGCAGCTTAGACGCCCCCGGGACACCCTACGAGCAGTACTTC
CASSLDAPGTPYEQYF
>TRBD2|few|TRBJ2-1|TRBV4-3
TGCGCCAGCAGTAGCGGGAGGGGGTACAATGAGCAGTTCTTC
CASSSGRGYNEQFF
>-|few|TRBJ2-1|TRBV6-5
TGTGCCAGCAGCCCTACTACTTTATTCAGATACAATGAGCAGTTCTTC
CASSPTTLFRYNEQFF
>TRBD2|-|TRBJ2-2|TRBV20-1
TGCAGTGCTCCGACTAGCGGGGGGAACACCGGGGAGCTGTTTTTT
CSAPTSGGNTGELFF
>-|-|TRBJ1-1|TRBV7-8
TGTGCCAGCAGCTTACTTCCCGCGAACACTGAAGCTTTCTTT
CASSLLPANTEAFF
>-|-|TRBJ2-1|TRBV5-1
TGCGCCAGCAGCCAGGACTACCCGAATTACAATGAGCAGTTCTTC
CASSQDYPNYNEQFF
>TRBD2|few|TRBJ2-7|TRBV12-3/TRBV12-4
TGTGCCAGCAGCCACGTTAAGGCTAGCGGTTCCTACGAGCAGTACTTC
CASSHVKASGSYEQYF
>-|-|TRBJ2-5|TRBV6-6
TGTGCCAGCAGTTACTCAGTAGGGGCAGAGACCCAGTACTTC
CASSYSVGAETQYF
>TRBD2|many|TRBJ2-5|TRBV7-7
TGTGCTAGCAGCGGGTCTTGGGGGGGTCAAGAGACCCAGTACTTC
CASSGSWGGQETQYF
>TRBD2|-|TRBJ2-7|TRBV3-1
TGTGCCAGCAGCCAAGTACTAGCGGGGGTCCCCTACGAGCAGTACTTC
CASSQVLAGVPYEQYF